This T cell receptor beta chain came from a study of T cells after yellow fever vaccination. The table lists this clonotype with many counts. TCRdb used MiXCR to reprocess the 5' RACE reads, holding one entry per CDR3 protein. The sample carries some 29,000 distinct CDR3 sequences, more than 5% recorded once. V was clipped by 4 bases and J by 4 bases, with 8 bases between them. Germline lookup yields CDR1 GTSNPN and CDR2 SVGIG (reference sequence). The CDR3 loop spans 12 amino acids. The sequences come from CD8+ T cells sorted from PBMCs, collected 10 days after the yellow fever booster vaccination. This chain links TRBV30 with TRBJ2-1; D unresolved. This TCR derives from a man under 40 who received the YFV17D yellow fever vaccine. The DNA for the CDR3 is TGTGCCTGGAACCTCTTTTACAATGAGCAGTTCTTC. It specifies CAWNLFYNEQFF.